The text below deals with one TCR beta chain. Data came from immunoSEQ multiplex PCR; TCRdb stores just in-frame clones and leaves some out. The sample records about 81,000 clones, approximately 97% being singletons. This CDR3 has 13 amino acids. Germline CDR1 reads ENHRY; CDR2 reads SYGVKD. V lost 6 bases to trimming and J lost 4 bases, with 9 bases between them. The entry originates in a study of technical replicates of blood from a few donors. The clonotype was recovered from a human donor in good health. V is TRBV10-3 and J is TRBJ1-4; D might be TRBD1 (5 bases). The sample comprised T cells isolated from PBMCs. CDR3 DNA: TGTGCCATCAGGGGGGGGATTAATGAAAAACTGTTTTTT. Encoded protein: CAIRGGINEKLFF.